This TCR beta chain was found in a study of shared clonotypes between healthy human individuals. About the study: The plates for each donor numbered three CD4 naive, three CD4 memory, two CD8 naive and one CD8 memory. General study results and limits: Naive subsets generally had larger estimated richness than memory subsets.

V was clipped by 2 bases and J by 7 bases, with 6 bases between them. The CDR3 has 12 amino acids. CDR1 and CDR2 (germline): MDHEN, SYDVKM. TCRdb keeps only in-frame clones here, not all; method: immunoSEQ multiplex PCR. In the table there are over a million clones, around 74% of which are singletons. On this clone itself: The antigen is unknown. Other DNA sequences in the same sample also yield this CDR3.

This TCR was sampled from a man aged 18 to 29 in good health. Sequencing used memory CD4+ T cells sorted from blood. As to subset: CD45RA-negative fraction. The rearrangement uses TRBV28 and TRBJ1-5; D perhaps matches TRBD1 (5 bases). The CDR3 coding sequence is TGTGCCAGCAGTTTAGGGGGGCAGCCCCAGCATTTT. Protein sequence: CASSLGGQPQHF.